The 26 T cell receptor beta chains listed next were all sequenced from one sample in a study of cytomegalovirus exposure and HLA in healthy donors (dated by TCRdb to about 2017). Library creation used the immunoSEQ multiplex PCR assay. For the multiplex PCR, a mixture combining 60 forward primers for TCR Vbeta segments and 13 reverse primers for TCR Jbeta segments was used. In TCRdb, the immuneACCESS table is reduced to in-frame sequences with V and J assigned. These tables do not hold every clone; where another copy was compared, an unresolved V gene accounts for under half, and the others remain unexplained. The sample table records approximately 150,000 clones; about 80% of these occur just once. The ten biggest clones cover more than 9.5% of the sample. The sample was PBMCs. The receptors stem from a woman in her sixties in good health and CMV-seropositive.

The gene calls are TRBV7-9 and TRBJ2-3, with 7 bases that match TRBD2. The CDR3 is 14 residues long. Germline lookup yields CDR1 SEHNR and CDR2 FQNEAQ (reference sequence). Losses at the gene ends were 5 bases for V and 2 bases for J; bases not matched to a gene: 4. CDR3 nucleotide sequence: TGTGCCAGCAGCCTGGCGGGGGACACAGATACGCAGTATTTT. This translates into CASSLAGDTDTQYF. The full variable domain, in which reference TRBV7-9 and TRBJ2-3 provide the parts outside the CDR3, is DTGVSQNPRHKITKRGQNVTFRCDPISEHNRLYWYRQTLGQGPEFLTYFQNEAQLEKSRLLSDRFSAERPKGSFSTLEIQRTEQGDSAMYLCASSLAGDTDTQYFGPGTRLTVL.

V gene TRBV4-3 combines with J gene TRBJ2-1, with D perhaps matching TRBD1 (5 bases). Germline V gene data show CDR1 as LGHNA and CDR2 as YSLEER. CDR3 size: 14 residues. Trimming took 5 bases from V and 10 from J, leaving 18 bases between them. The CDR3 sequence: CASSVGPDLGEQFF. In DNA, the CDR3 is TGCGCCAGCAGCGTGGGGCCCGACTTGGGGGAGCAGTTCTTC.

The V call is TRBV6-5, the J call TRBJ2-1, with 11 bases fitting TRBD2. CDR3 length: 15 residues. CDR1 and CDR2 (germline): MNHEY, SVGAGI. V lost 6 bases and J lost 8; bases outside the gene matches: 9. DNA for the CDR3: TGTGCCAGCAGCCGTACTAGCGGGAGAACCGATGAGCAGTTCTTC. This translates into CASSRTSGRTDEQFF.

There are a few counts of this clone. The genes are TRBV4-1 and TRBJ2-3, with D perhaps matching TRBD1 (5 bases). Trimming took off 4 bases at V and 1 base at J, with 15 bases between the two ends. CDR3 length: 16 residues. From germline, CDR1 is MGHRA and CDR2 YSYEKL. CDR3 region: CASSPLGQGGTDTQYF. As DNA, the CDR3 is TGCGCCAGCAGCCCCCTCGGACAAGGAGGCACAGATACGCAGTATTTT.

This rearrangement joins TRBV15 to TRBJ1-1, with TRBD1 matching 9 bases. Germline-derived CDR1 and CDR2 are LNHNV and YYDKDF (reference sequence). V gave up 5 bases and J gave up 5 bases; unmatched junction bases: 6. There are 14 residues in the CDR3. The CDR3 sequence: CATSGQGMRTEAFF. In DNA form, the CDR3 reads TGTGCCACCAGCGGACAGGGGATGAGGACTGAAGCTTTCTTT.

V is TRBV15 and J is TRBJ2-7, with 9 bases fitting TRBD1. V gave up 2 bases and J gave up 4 bases; unmatched junction bases: 9. The germline V gene encodes CDR1 LNHNV and CDR2 YYDKDF (reference sequence). This CDR3 spans 16 amino acids. The CDR3 region is CATSRTSGTGSYEQYF. The CDR3 DNA sequence: TGTGCCACCAGCAGAACCTCCGGGACAGGGAGTTACGAGCAGTACTTC.

V and J are TRBV28 and TRBJ1-1; 9 bases line up with TRBD1. Germline assignment: CDR1 MDHEN and CDR2 SYDVKM. V lost 5 bases, J lost 5 bases, and 6 bases stayed unmatched. This CDR3 comprises 14 residues. CDR3 coding DNA: TGTGCCAGCAGTCCGGGGACAGGGTGGACTGAAGCTTTCTTT. This sequence encodes CASSPGTGWTEAFF.

The chain couples TRBV2 to TRBJ2-7, with D possibly matching TRBD1 (5 bases). V lost 7 bases and J 3 bases, leaving 13 bases between the germline ends. This CDR3 has 13 amino acids. The germline CDR1 and CDR2 sequences are SNHLY and FYNNEI. The CDR3 DNA is TGTGCCAGCATGGGCCTCGACAGCTACGAGCAGTACTTC. Its translation: CASMGLDSYEQYF.

This sequence joins TRBV15 and TRBJ1-5; no definite D call. Germline loops: CDR1 LNHNV, CDR2 YYDKDF (reference sequence). The length of the CDR3 is 15 residues. The V end lost 1 base, the J end lost 6 bases, and 13 bases lay between the germline ends. For the CDR3, the DNA is TGTGCCACCAGCAGAGCGAGGGCAGATCGTCAGCCCCAGCATTTT. Its protein is CATSRARADRQPQHF.

This chain joins TRBV5-1 and TRBJ2-5; possibly TRBD1 for D (6 bases). The DNA end favors TRBJ2-7, so the J call may be wrong. CDR1 is SGHRS and CDR2 is YFSETQ in the germline V gene. The CDR3 spans 15 residues. The DNA of the CDR3 is TGCGCCAGCAGCCCGCCTGACAGGATGTCCTACGAGCAGTACTTC. It translates to CASSPPDRMSYEQYF.

The chain uses TRBV18 and TRBJ1-1; D gene unclear. Germline-derived CDR1 and CDR2 are KGHSH and LQKENI. The CDR3 sequence is 13 residues long. Trimming cost V 1 base and J 3 bases, with 6 bases left between them. For the CDR3, the DNA is TGTGCCAGCTCACCACTTCAGGACACTGAAGCTTTCTTT. As protein: CASSPLQDTEAFF.

The chain is built from TRBV6-5 and TRBJ1-5; D not certain. Germline CDR1 MNHEY, CDR2 SVGAGI. Trimming pared 6 bases from V and 3 bases from J, leaving 9 bases between. The CDR3 totals 13 residues. CDR3 sequence: CASSPRFNQPQHF. DNA of the CDR3: TGTGCCAGCAGCCCGAGGTTCAATCAGCCCCAGCATTTT.

Comments on this clone: This likely comes from a read error, as the CDR3 has no conserved phenylalanine or tryptophan at its end. The genes are TRBV30 and TRBJ1-2, with D perhaps TRBD1 (5 bases). CDR1 and CDR2 (germline): GTSNPN, SVGIG (reference sequence). V was cut by 2 bases and J by 8 bases, with 15 bases left in between. The CDR3 runs 13 residues. The CDR3 is CAWSPGTAEGYTL. The CDR3 DNA reads TGTGCCTGGAGTCCGGGGACGGCGGAGGGCTACACCCTC.

This chain joins TRBV28 and TRBJ2-7; TRBD2 might be the D (5 bases). From germline, CDR1 is MDHEN and CDR2 SYDVKM. Trimming pared 8 bases from V and 0 bases from J, leaving 14 bases between. The CDR3 loop spans 14 amino acids. CDR3 region: CASLPGGSSYEQYF. Here the CDR3 DNA reads TGTGCCAGCCTCCCCGGAGGAAGCTCCTACGAGCAGTACTTC.

The rearrangement links TRBV10-1 to TRBJ2-1; 8 positions agree with TRBD2. This CDR3 has 15 residues. With V trimmed by 6 bases and J by 0 bases, 4 bases remained unmatched. Germline V gene data show CDR1 as WNHNN and CDR2 as SYGVQD (reference sequence). Here the CDR3 DNA reads TGCGCCAGCAGGCCCAGCGGGAGCTCCTACAATGAGCAGTTCTTC. Encoded protein: CASRPSGSSYNEQFF.

The chain employs TRBV29-1 and TRBJ2-1; D is unresolved. There are 12 residues in the CDR3. The germline CDR1 and CDR2 sequences are SQVTM and ANQGSEA. Trimming cost V 3 bases and J 4 bases, with 7 bases left between them. CDR3 loop: CSVEVTYNEQFF. CDR3 coding DNA: TGCAGCGTTGAGGTCACATACAATGAGCAGTTCTTC.

The chain recombines TRBV6-1 with TRBJ2-1, with 9 bases matching TRBD2. This CDR3 region has 17 residues. Trimming took 1 base from V and 7 from J; bases not matched to a gene: 11. Germline lookup yields CDR1 MNHNS and CDR2 SASEGT. This chain's CDR3 is CASSEEGTSPAWNEQFF. For the CDR3, the DNA is TGTGCCAGCAGTGAAGAGGGGACTAGCCCGGCCTGGAATGAGCAGTTCTTC.

The chain uses TRBV27 and TRBJ2-5; the match to TRBD2 covers 7 bases. The J call may be faulty, since TRBJ2-7 better matches the DNA end. The CDR3 loop spans 14 amino acids. CDR1 and CDR2 from the germline V gene are MNHEY and SMNVEV (reference sequence). CDR3 sequence: CASSPGLQYYEQYF. The CDR3 nucleotides read TGTGCCAGCAGCCCGGGACTACAATATTACGAGCAGTACTTC.

The rearrangement uses TRBV6-4 and TRBJ2-1; 11 bases line up with TRBD1. V dropped 5 bases and J dropped 2; count of bases not matched to a gene: 5. The germline gives CDR1 MRHNA, CDR2 SNTAGT. The CDR3 is made up of 16 amino acids. The CDR3 DNA sequence: TGTGCCAGCAGTCTCGGACAGGGGGCTCCCTACAATGAGCAGTTCTTC. It codes for CASSLGQGAPYNEQFF.

V usage is TRBV7-9 and J usage is TRBJ2-3; 7 bases align to TRBD1. The CDR3 sequence is 16 residues long. Germline CDR1 is SEHNR and CDR2 is FQNEAQ (reference sequence). The ends lost 5 bases at V and 3 bases at J; junction bases unmatched: 11. The CDR3, as DNA: TGTGCCAGCAGCCGTAGACAGGGAAGGATGACAGATACGCAGTATTTT. Amino acid sequence: CASSRRQGRMTDTQYF.

The chain links TRBV28 to TRBJ2-1, with TRBD1 matching 9 bases. The CDR3 consists of 13 residues. The V and J ends lost 6 bases and 7 bases, in that order; junction bases with no gene match: 4. Germline V gene lookup returns CDR1 MDHEN and CDR2 SYDVKM. CDR3: CASRRTGENEQFF. CDR3 DNA sequence: TGTGCCAGCAGACGGACAGGGGAAAATGAGCAGTTCTTC.

Regarding this clone: This sample includes further DNA sequences coding for the same CDR3. This chain joins TRBV28 and TRBJ2-7; 7 positions agree with TRBD1. CDR1 is MDHEN, CDR2 SYDVKM, per germline. This CDR3 spans 14 amino acids. V lost 2 bases, J lost 0 bases, and 1 base stayed unmatched. The CDR3 region has the DNA TGTGCCAGCAGTTTAAGGGACAGCTCCTACGAGCAGTACTTC. Protein sequence: CASSLRDSSYEQYF.

The V and J genes are TRBV19 and TRBJ2-1, with D perhaps TRBD1 (6 bases). Germline CDR1 reads LNHDA; CDR2 reads SQIVND (reference sequence). This CDR3 comprises 13 residues. Deletions cut 3 bases from V and 6 bases from J, with 9 bases between. CDR3 in amino acids: CASSMARGNEQFF. CDR3 bases: TGTGCCAGTAGTATGGCCAGGGGCAATGAGCAGTTCTTC. The full variable domain, with the rest looked up from reference TRBV19 and TRBJ2-1, is DGGITQSPKYLFRKEGQNVTLSCEQNLNHDAMYWYRQDPGQGLRLIYYSQIVNDFQKGDIAEGYSVSREKKESFPLTVTSAQKNPTAFYLCASSMARGNEQFFGPGTRLTVL.

This sequence joins TRBV9 and TRBJ2-6; TRBD2 matches 7 bases. Trimming at V came to 4 bases and at J to 0 bases, leaving 10 bases not matched to a gene. From germline, CDR1 is SGDLS and CDR2 YYNGEE. The CDR3 sequence is 18 residues long. The DNA for the CDR3 is TGTGCCAGCAGCCCGCGGGACTATCTGCTCTCTGGGGCCAACGTCCTGACTTTC. It codes for CASSPRDYLLSGANVLTF.

The chain recombines TRBV9 with TRBJ2-3, with 12 bases identical to TRBD1. V was pared by 2 bases and J by 5 bases, with 6 bases of the junction left unmatched. The CDR3 covers 16 residues. Germline V lookup: CDR1 SGDLS, CDR2 YYNGEE. CDR3: CASSVGGQGAQDTQYF. The DNA for the CDR3 is TGTGCCAGCAGCGTCGGGGGACAGGGGGCCCAAGATACGCAGTATTTT.

The chain combines TRBV9 with TRBJ1-3, with D maybe TRBD1 (6 bases). V dropped 4 bases and J dropped 0 bases, with 17 bases sitting between them. This CDR3 spans 17 amino acids. Germline CDR1 and CDR2: SGDLS and YYNGEE. In DNA form, the CDR3 reads TGTGCCAGCAGCATAACGAATGGGGGCCTCTCTGGAAACACCATATATTTT. Protein sequence: CASSITNGGLSGNTIYF.